The 4 T cell receptor beta chains listed next were all sequenced from one sample in a study of blood T cells in healthy people across ages. Using a J-beta primer mix together with a sample-barcoded 5' primer, a second PCR was run for about 6 to 11 cycles. Using its own MiXCR run on the 5' RACE reads, TCRdb lists one record per CDR3 protein. This table holds about 970,000 distinct CDR3 sequences, 45% to 60% found once. The sequenced sample was blood. These receptors came from a woman aged 60-75 years in good health.

This clonotype was recorded at least ten times. The chain uses TRBV12-3 or TRBV12-4 and TRBJ1-5; 7 bases map to TRBD1. The CDR3 length is 13 residues. J lost 4 bases, V lost 5 bases, and 2 bases had no gene match. The CDR3 nucleotides are TGTGCCAGCAGTCGACAGGGAAATCAGCCCCAGCATTTT. This sequence encodes CASSRQGNQPQHF.

Concerning this clonotype: This may be a read error, as it is one base from a much larger clone. The chain links TRBV6-6 to TRBJ2-7, with a weak D call TRBD1 (6 bases). CDR1 and CDR2 from the germline V gene are MNHNY and SVGAGI (reference sequence). V lost 10 bases and J lost 5, with 27 bases in between. The CDR3 runs to 16 residues. In DNA, the CDR3 is TGTGCCACCATGCCTCTCATTTCCAGGGGAACCCACGAGCAGTACTTC. It specifies CATMPLISRGTHEQYF.

The gene calls are TRBV7-2 and TRBJ2-5, with D possibly being TRBD1 (6 bases). Trimming shortened V by 5 bases and J by 4 bases, and 23 bases separated the two germline ends. The germline V gene encodes CDR1 SGHTA and CDR2 FQGNSA. There are 17 residues in the CDR3. CDR3 region: CASSQGLRTGMVETQYF. The CDR3 DNA follows: TGTGCCAGCAGCCAGGGCCTAAGAACAGGGATGGTAGAGACCCAGTACTTC.

A few counts support this clonotype. The CDR3 protein is CASSQGRLGYEQYF. The DNA of the CDR3 is TGTGCCAGCAGCCAGGGACGCCTCGGGTACGAGCAGTACTTC. The chain carries TRBV7-2 and TRBJ2-7; D is possibly TRBD1 or TRBD2 (5 bases each). Trimming stripped 5 bases from V and 4 bases from J, with 15 bases between. The CDR3 extends over 14 amino acids. CDR1 and CDR2 (germline): SGHTA, FQGNSA.